This is a list of T cell receptor beta chains from one sample in a study of T cells after yellow fever vaccination. TCRdb independently ran MiXCR on the 5' RACE reads; one entry per CDR3 protein. This table has some 240,000 distinct CDR3 sequences, around 5.3% appearing once. This specimen consisted of CD4+ T cells sorted from PBMCs, obtained on the day of the yellow fever booster vaccination. The receptors derive from a man aged 18 to 35 who received the YFV17D yellow fever vaccine. CDR3s include the opening cysteine and the closing phenylalanine or tryptophan. D genes are given only for firm matches. For some rows the clone size is stated as once, few or many, or as a class when expanded; others skip it.

J gene: TRBJ2-2
clone size: few
V gene: TRBV10-3
D gene: NA
CDR3 protein: CAINQGTGELFF
CDR3 DNA: TGTGCCATCAATCAGGGGACCGGGGAGCTGTTTTTT

J gene: TRBJ1-2
clone size: few
V gene: TRBV7-2
D gene: NA
CDR3 protein: CASSKNYGYTF
CDR3 DNA: TGTGCCAGCAGCAAGAACTATGGCTACACCTTC

J gene: TRBJ1-5
clone size: many
V gene: TRBV7-9
D gene: NA
CDR3 protein: CASSMTDNQPQHF
CDR3 DNA: TGTGCCAGCAGCATGACAGATAATCAGCCCCAGCATTTT

J gene: TRBJ1-2
clone size: few
V gene: TRBV12-3/TRBV12-4
D gene: TRBD1
CDR3 protein: CASSLGTGEGYTF
CDR3 DNA: TGTGCCAGCAGTTTAGGGACAGGGGAAGGCTACACCTTC

J gene: TRBJ2-3
clone size: NA
V gene: TRBV7-8
D gene: NA
CDR3 protein: CASSKGVTRRDTQYF
CDR3 DNA: TGTGCCAGCAGCAAGGGGGTGACTAGAAGAGATACGCAGTATTTT

J gene: TRBJ2-5
clone size: many
V gene: TRBV5-1
D gene: TRBD1
CDR3 protein: CASSYGTGDVETQYF
CDR3 DNA: TGCGCCAGCAGCTACGGGACAGGGGACGTCGAGACCCAGTACTTC

J gene: TRBJ2-3
clone size: NA
V gene: TRBV2
D gene: NA
CDR3 protein: CASSYRVPDTQYF
CDR3 DNA: TGTGCCAGCAGCTACAGGGTTCCAGATACGCAGTATTTT

J gene: TRBJ2-3
clone size: few
V gene: TRBV12-3/TRBV12-4
D gene: TRBD2
CDR3 protein: CASSLGGGAPDTQYF
CDR3 DNA: TGTGCCAGCAGTTTAGGCGGGGGGGCCCCAGATACGCAGTATTTT

J gene: TRBJ2-3
clone size: many
V gene: TRBV7-2
D gene: NA
CDR3 protein: CATAWGRGGGVTQYF
CDR3 DNA: TGTGCCACCGCGTGGGGCAGAGGGGGTGGCGTAACGCAGTATTTT

J gene: TRBJ1-1
clone size: NA
V gene: TRBV20-1
D gene: TRBD1
CDR3 protein: CSARGTGLSQAFF
CDR3 DNA: TGCAGTGCTAGGGGGACAGGTTTGTCTCAAGCTTTCTTT

J gene: TRBJ1-1
clone size: many
V gene: TRBV7-2
D gene: NA
CDR3 protein: CASSLDSGAEAFF
CDR3 DNA: TGTGCCAGCAGCTTAGATTCCGGGGCTGAAGCTTTCTTT

J gene: TRBJ1-1
clone size: many
V gene: TRBV12-3/TRBV12-4
D gene: TRBD1
CDR3 protein: CASSTPGQATLNTEAFF
CDR3 DNA: TGTGCCAGCAGTACTCCGGGACAGGCCACCTTGAACACTGAAGCTTTCTTT

J gene: TRBJ2-7
clone size: few
V gene: TRBV6-2/TRBV6-3
D gene: NA
CDR3 protein: CASTGQRDYYEQYF
CDR3 DNA: TGTGCCAGCACCGGACAGAGGGATTACTACGAGCAGTACTTC

J gene: TRBJ2-5
clone size: few
V gene: TRBV2
D gene: NA
CDR3 protein: CASSGAGQWGETQYF
CDR3 DNA: TGTGCCAGCAGTGGAGCGGGACAGTGGGGAGAGACCCAGTACTTC

J gene: TRBJ1-1
clone size: few
V gene: TRBV7-7
D gene: NA
CDR3 protein: CASSFKGGFTEAFF
CDR3 DNA: TGTGCCAGCAGCTTTAAAGGGGGATTCACTGAAGCTTTCTTT

J gene: TRBJ1-2
clone size: NA
V gene: TRBV4-2
D gene: NA
CDR3 protein: CASSQPGLYGYTF
CDR3 DNA: TGTGCCAGCAGCCAACCGGGTCTCTATGGCTACACCTTC

J gene: TRBJ2-5
clone size: many
V gene: TRBV4-2
D gene: NA
CDR3 protein: CASSQDQLGRMETQYF
CDR3 DNA: TGTGCCAGCAGCCAAGATCAACTCGGCAGGATGGAGACCCAGTACTTC

J gene: TRBJ2-2
clone size: few
V gene: TRBV24-1
D gene: NA
CDR3 protein: CATSDPSGSGGELFF
CDR3 DNA: TGTGCCACCAGTGATCCCTCAGGGAGTGGCGGGGAGCTGTTTTTT

J gene: TRBJ2-5
clone size: NA
V gene: TRBV27
D gene: NA
CDR3 protein: CASRQPPRETQYF
CDR3 DNA: TGTGCCAGCAGACAACCCCCTAGGGAGACCCAGTACTTC

J gene: TRBJ2-7
clone size: NA
V gene: TRBV20-1
D gene: NA
CDR3 protein: CSARVESSYEQYF
CDR3 DNA: TGCAGTGCTAGGGTGGAGAGCTCCTACGAGCAGTACTTC

J gene: TRBJ2-3
clone size: NA
V gene: TRBV6-2/TRBV6-3
D gene: TRBD2
CDR3 protein: CAAGLAGVYTQYF
CDR3 DNA: TGTGCCGCAGGACTAGCGGGGGTTTATACGCAGTATTTT

J gene: TRBJ1-1
clone size: few
V gene: TRBV5-1
D gene: NA
CDR3 protein: CASSVSEAGVAFF
CDR3 DNA: TGCGCCAGCAGCGTCTCGGAGGCCGGGGTAGCTTTCTTT

J gene: TRBJ1-1
clone size: many
V gene: TRBV12-3/TRBV12-4
D gene: TRBD1
CDR3 protein: CASSWGQANTEAFF
CDR3 DNA: TGTGCCAGCAGTTGGGGACAGGCGAACACTGAAGCTTTCTTT

J gene: TRBJ2-1
clone size: few
V gene: TRBV20-1
D gene: TRBD2
CDR3 protein: CSAARLAGARDAEQFF
CDR3 DNA: TGCAGTGCGGCCCGACTAGCGGGGGCGAGAGACGCTGAGCAGTTCTTC

J gene: TRBJ2-4
clone size: NA
V gene: TRBV20-1
D gene: TRBD1
CDR3 protein: CSAIQSVSGTGAIIQYF
CDR3 DNA: TGCAGTGCCATCCAATCAGTCTCCGGGACAGGGGCTATCATTCAGTACTTC

J gene: TRBJ2-5
clone size: NA
V gene: TRBV7-2
D gene: NA
CDR3 protein: CASRSGETQYF
CDR3 DNA: TGTGCCAGCAGATCGGGGGAGACCCAGTACTTC

J gene: TRBJ2-7
clone size: few
V gene: TRBV20-1
D gene: NA
CDR3 protein: CSARDNRPYEQYF
CDR3 DNA: TGCAGTGCTAGAGATAACCGCCCCTACGAGCAGTACTTC

J gene: TRBJ2-1
clone size: few
V gene: TRBV4-2
D gene: NA
CDR3 protein: CASSQDEEGGPIYNEQFF
CDR3 DNA: TGTGCCAGCAGCCAAGATGAAGAGGGGGGGCCCATCTACAATGAGCAGTTCTTC

J gene: TRBJ1-4
clone size: few
V gene: TRBV20-1
D gene: NA
CDR3 protein: CSARLTRTGESEKLFF
CDR3 DNA: TGCAGTGCTAGACTTACTCGGACGGGGGAGAGTGAAAAACTGTTTTTT

J gene: TRBJ2-5
clone size: NA
V gene: TRBV7-3
D gene: NA
CDR3 protein: CASSLGGANQETQYF
CDR3 DNA: TGTGCCAGCAGCTTGGGGGGGGCCAACCAAGAGACCCAGTACTTC

J gene: TRBJ2-1
clone size: NA
V gene: TRBV29-1
D gene: NA
CDR3 protein: CSVPGLPSDGQFF
CDR3 DNA: TGCAGCGTACCGGGACTGCCATCAGATGGGCAGTTCTTC

J gene: TRBJ1-5
clone size: few
V gene: TRBV10-3
D gene: NA
CDR3 protein: CAISARESNQPQHF
CDR3 DNA: TGTGCCATCAGTGCGAGGGAAAGCAATCAGCCCCAGCATTTT

J gene: TRBJ2-7
clone size: many
V gene: TRBV10-2
D gene: NA
CDR3 protein: CASRSIESSYEQYF
CDR3 DNA: TGCGCCAGCAGGAGTATAGAGAGCTCCTACGAGCAGTACTTC

J gene: TRBJ2-3
clone size: NA
V gene: TRBV7-9
D gene: TRBD2
CDR3 protein: CASSYPGLAGADTQYF
CDR3 DNA: TGTGCCAGCAGCTATCCGGGACTAGCGGGGGCAGATACGCAGTATTTT

J gene: TRBJ2-5
clone size: NA
V gene: TRBV20-1
D gene: TRBD1
CDR3 protein: CSARAGTGRETQYF
CDR3 DNA: TGCAGTGCTAGAGCTGGGACAGGGCGAGAGACCCAGTACTTC

J gene: TRBJ2-3
clone size: NA
V gene: TRBV5-1
D gene: NA
CDR3 protein: CASSRGPSGTDTQYF
CDR3 DNA: TGCGCCAGCAGCCGGGGCCCCTCGGGTACAGATACGCAGTATTTT

J gene: TRBJ2-1
clone size: few
V gene: TRBV11-2
D gene: TRBD1
CDR3 protein: CASSPTGTGINEQFF
CDR3 DNA: TGTGCCAGCAGCCCGACGGGGACAGGGATTAATGAGCAGTTCTTC

J gene: TRBJ1-5
clone size: few
V gene: TRBV5-5
D gene: NA
CDR3 protein: CASSLASLEPQHF
CDR3 DNA: TGTGCCAGCAGCTTGGCCTCATTGGAGCCCCAGCATTTT

J gene: TRBJ1-2
clone size: many
V gene: TRBV7-8
D gene: NA
CDR3 protein: CASTQGTHGYGYTF
CDR3 DNA: TGTGCCAGCACCCAAGGGACCCACGGCTATGGCTACACCTTC

J gene: TRBJ2-7
clone size: many
V gene: TRBV5-1
D gene: TRBD1
CDR3 protein: CASSPGTEYLGLEQYF
CDR3 DNA: TGCGCCAGCAGCCCGGGGACAGAATACCTGGGGCTCGAGCAGTACTTC

J gene: TRBJ2-1
clone size: many
V gene: TRBV4-1
D gene: NA
CDR3 protein: CASSQSSYTYNEQFF
CDR3 DNA: TGCGCCAGCAGCCAGAGTTCTTATACCTACAATGAGCAGTTCTTC

J gene: TRBJ2-7
clone size: few
V gene: TRBV4-3
D gene: NA
CDR3 protein: CASSQGRQYSYEQYF
CDR3 DNA: TGCGCCAGCAGCCAAGGACGACAGTACTCCTACGAGCAGTACTTC

J gene: TRBJ2-3
clone size: many
V gene: TRBV7-2
D gene: NA
CDR3 protein: CASSLWVSSTDTQYF
CDR3 DNA: TGTGCCAGCAGCTTATGGGTCTCAAGCACAGATACGCAGTATTTT

J gene: TRBJ1-3
clone size: NA
V gene: TRBV7-2
D gene: NA
CDR3 protein: CASSSQIPGAGNTIYF
CDR3 DNA: TGTGCCAGCAGTTCACAGATTCCAGGAGCCGGAAACACCATATATTTT

J gene: TRBJ2-1
clone size: few
V gene: TRBV5-1
D gene: NA
CDR3 protein: CASSPLGRSSYNEQFF
CDR3 DNA: TGCGCCAGCAGCCCCCTTGGGCGGAGCTCCTACAATGAGCAGTTCTTC

J gene: TRBJ1-5
clone size: many
V gene: TRBV7-2
D gene: NA
CDR3 protein: CASSLGGSVQPQHF
CDR3 DNA: TGTGCCAGCAGCTTAGGGGGCAGTGTTCAGCCCCAGCATTTT

J gene: TRBJ2-2
clone size: NA
V gene: TRBV13
D gene: TRBD1
CDR3 protein: CASSFYSGGADTGELFF
CDR3 DNA: TGTGCCAGCAGTTTCTACTCAGGGGGAGCTGACACCGGGGAGCTGTTTTTT

J gene: TRBJ2-7
clone size: few
V gene: TRBV20-1
D gene: NA
CDR3 protein: CSAPSGSTYEQYF
CDR3 DNA: TGCAGTGCCCCGTCCGGTAGTACCTACGAGCAGTACTTC

J gene: TRBJ1-2
clone size: NA
V gene: TRBV7-2
D gene: NA
CDR3 protein: CASSFRGRQYGYTF
CDR3 DNA: TGTGCCAGCAGCTTTCGGGGACGCCAATATGGCTACACCTTC

J gene: TRBJ2-2
clone size: many
V gene: TRBV6-2/TRBV6-3
D gene: NA
CDR3 protein: CASSPRPHKTNTGELFF
CDR3 DNA: TGTGCCAGCAGTCCACGCCCTCACAAGACGAACACCGGGGAGCTGTTTTTT

J gene: TRBJ2-1
clone size: few
V gene: TRBV20-1
D gene: TRBD2
CDR3 protein: CSAPPGGKSYNEQFF
CDR3 DNA: TGCAGTGCTCCACCGGGGGGGAAAAGCTACAATGAGCAGTTCTTC